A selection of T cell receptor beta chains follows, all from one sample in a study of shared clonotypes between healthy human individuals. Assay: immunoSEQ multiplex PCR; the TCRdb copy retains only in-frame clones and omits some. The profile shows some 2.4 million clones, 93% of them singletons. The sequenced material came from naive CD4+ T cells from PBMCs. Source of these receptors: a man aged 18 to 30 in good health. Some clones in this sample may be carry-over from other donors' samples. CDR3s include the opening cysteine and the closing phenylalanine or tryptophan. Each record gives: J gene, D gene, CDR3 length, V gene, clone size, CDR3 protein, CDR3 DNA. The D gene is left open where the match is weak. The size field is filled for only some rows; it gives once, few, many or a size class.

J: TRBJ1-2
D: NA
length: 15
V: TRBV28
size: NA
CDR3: CASSFPTEGLGGYTF
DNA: TGTGCCAGCAGTTTCCCCACAGAAGGACTGGGTGGCTACACCTTC

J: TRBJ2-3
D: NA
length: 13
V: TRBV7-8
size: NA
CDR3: CASSPKRADTQYF
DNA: TGTGCCAGCAGCCCAAAAAGAGCAGATACGCAGTATTTT

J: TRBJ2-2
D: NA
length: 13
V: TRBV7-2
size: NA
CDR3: CASSLTAAGELFF
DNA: TGTGCCAGCAGCTTAACGGCGGCCGGGGAGCTGTTTTTT

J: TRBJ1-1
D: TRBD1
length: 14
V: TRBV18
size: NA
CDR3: CASSPDREMTEAFF
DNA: TGTGCCAGCTCACCGGACAGGGAAATGACTGAAGCTTTCTTT

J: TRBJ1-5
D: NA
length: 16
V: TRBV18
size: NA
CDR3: CASSPSARGANQPQHF
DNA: TGTGCCAGCTCACCATCCGCCCGGGGGGCCAATCAGCCCCAGCATTTT

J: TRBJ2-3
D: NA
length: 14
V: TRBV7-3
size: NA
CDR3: CASSLVPREDTQYF
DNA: TGTGCCAGCAGCTTAGTCCCCCGAGAAGATACGCAGTATTTT

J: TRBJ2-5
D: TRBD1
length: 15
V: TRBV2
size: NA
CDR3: CASSPMQGALETQYF
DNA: TGTGCCAGCAGCCCCATGCAGGGGGCCCTGGAGACCCAGTACTTC

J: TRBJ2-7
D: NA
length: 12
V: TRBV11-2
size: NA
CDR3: CASSTWGYEQYF
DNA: TGTGCCAGCAGTACGTGGGGGTACGAGCAGTACTTC

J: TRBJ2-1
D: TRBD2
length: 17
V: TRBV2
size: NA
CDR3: CASSMMGLAVNDNEQFF
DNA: TGTGCCAGCAGTATGATGGGACTAGCGGTAAACGACAATGAGCAGTTCTTC

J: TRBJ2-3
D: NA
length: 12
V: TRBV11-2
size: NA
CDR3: CASSFMLDTQYF
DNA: TGTGCCAGCAGCTTCATGCTGGATACGCAGTATTTT

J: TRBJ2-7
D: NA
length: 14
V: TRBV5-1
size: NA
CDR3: CASSPDGTRNEQYF
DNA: TGCGCCAGCAGCCCGGACGGGACACGTAACGAGCAGTACTTC

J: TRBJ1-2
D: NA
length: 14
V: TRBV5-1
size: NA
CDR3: CASSSLRQGSGYTF
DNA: TGCGCCAGCAGCTCCCTCCGGCAGGGCTCTGGCTACACCTTC

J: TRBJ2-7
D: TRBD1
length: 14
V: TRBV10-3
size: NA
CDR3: CAISPGQGFREQYF
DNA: TGTGCCATCAGTCCGGGACAGGGGTTCAGAGAGCAGTACTTC

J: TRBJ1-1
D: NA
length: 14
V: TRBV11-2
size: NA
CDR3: CASSLAGVNTEAFF
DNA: TGTGCCAGCAGCTTAGCCGGAGTGAACACTGAAGCTTTCTTT

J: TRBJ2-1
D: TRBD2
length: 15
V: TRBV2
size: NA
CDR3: CASRQEREGYNEQFF
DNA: TGTGCCAGCAGACAAGAGCGGGAGGGGTACAATGAGCAGTTCTTC

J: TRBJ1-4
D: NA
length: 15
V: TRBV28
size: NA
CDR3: CASSFGGPVSEKLFF
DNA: TGTGCCAGCAGTTTCGGGGGCCCGGTTAGTGAAAAACTGTTTTTT

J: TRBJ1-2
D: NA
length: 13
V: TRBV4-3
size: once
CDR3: CASSHPSRDGYTF
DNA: TGCGCCAGCAGCCACCCCTCGAGGGATGGCTACACCTTC